The sample holds a few counts of the clone carrying this TCR beta chain. Its antigen is undetermined. The source of the sample is a study of T cells in Graves' hyperthyroidism and ophthalmopathy. General observations from the study: Blood also held most thyroid clonotypes expanded beyond 0.001.

Newly diagnosed hyperthyroidism, duration under 2 months, in patients aged 18 to 65. Each 10 ml fresh peripheral blood draw supplied the PBMCs. Amplified TCR beta CDR3 regions came from RNA transcripts. In the first-round RT-PCR of the TCR CDR3, the HTBI primer set was used. MiXCR, applied by TCRdb to the multiplex PCR reads, yields one record per CDR3 protein. The sample has hundreds of thousands of distinct CDR3 sequences; 11% to 15% are singletons. Between the trimmed V and J ends, which lost 4 bases and 0 bases, there was a span of 10 bases. CDR1 is MNHEY, CDR2 SMNVEV, per germline (reference sequence). The CDR3 length is 15 residues.

The rearrangement joins TRBV27 to TRBJ1-3, with D perhaps matching TRBD1 (5 bases). The sample taken for sequencing was blood. This sequence originates from a woman aged 30 to 39 with Graves' hyperthyroidism. Here the CDR3 reads CASSSDRRSGNTIYF. As DNA, the CDR3 is TGTGCCAGCAGTTCCGACAGACGCTCTGGAAACACCATATATTTT.